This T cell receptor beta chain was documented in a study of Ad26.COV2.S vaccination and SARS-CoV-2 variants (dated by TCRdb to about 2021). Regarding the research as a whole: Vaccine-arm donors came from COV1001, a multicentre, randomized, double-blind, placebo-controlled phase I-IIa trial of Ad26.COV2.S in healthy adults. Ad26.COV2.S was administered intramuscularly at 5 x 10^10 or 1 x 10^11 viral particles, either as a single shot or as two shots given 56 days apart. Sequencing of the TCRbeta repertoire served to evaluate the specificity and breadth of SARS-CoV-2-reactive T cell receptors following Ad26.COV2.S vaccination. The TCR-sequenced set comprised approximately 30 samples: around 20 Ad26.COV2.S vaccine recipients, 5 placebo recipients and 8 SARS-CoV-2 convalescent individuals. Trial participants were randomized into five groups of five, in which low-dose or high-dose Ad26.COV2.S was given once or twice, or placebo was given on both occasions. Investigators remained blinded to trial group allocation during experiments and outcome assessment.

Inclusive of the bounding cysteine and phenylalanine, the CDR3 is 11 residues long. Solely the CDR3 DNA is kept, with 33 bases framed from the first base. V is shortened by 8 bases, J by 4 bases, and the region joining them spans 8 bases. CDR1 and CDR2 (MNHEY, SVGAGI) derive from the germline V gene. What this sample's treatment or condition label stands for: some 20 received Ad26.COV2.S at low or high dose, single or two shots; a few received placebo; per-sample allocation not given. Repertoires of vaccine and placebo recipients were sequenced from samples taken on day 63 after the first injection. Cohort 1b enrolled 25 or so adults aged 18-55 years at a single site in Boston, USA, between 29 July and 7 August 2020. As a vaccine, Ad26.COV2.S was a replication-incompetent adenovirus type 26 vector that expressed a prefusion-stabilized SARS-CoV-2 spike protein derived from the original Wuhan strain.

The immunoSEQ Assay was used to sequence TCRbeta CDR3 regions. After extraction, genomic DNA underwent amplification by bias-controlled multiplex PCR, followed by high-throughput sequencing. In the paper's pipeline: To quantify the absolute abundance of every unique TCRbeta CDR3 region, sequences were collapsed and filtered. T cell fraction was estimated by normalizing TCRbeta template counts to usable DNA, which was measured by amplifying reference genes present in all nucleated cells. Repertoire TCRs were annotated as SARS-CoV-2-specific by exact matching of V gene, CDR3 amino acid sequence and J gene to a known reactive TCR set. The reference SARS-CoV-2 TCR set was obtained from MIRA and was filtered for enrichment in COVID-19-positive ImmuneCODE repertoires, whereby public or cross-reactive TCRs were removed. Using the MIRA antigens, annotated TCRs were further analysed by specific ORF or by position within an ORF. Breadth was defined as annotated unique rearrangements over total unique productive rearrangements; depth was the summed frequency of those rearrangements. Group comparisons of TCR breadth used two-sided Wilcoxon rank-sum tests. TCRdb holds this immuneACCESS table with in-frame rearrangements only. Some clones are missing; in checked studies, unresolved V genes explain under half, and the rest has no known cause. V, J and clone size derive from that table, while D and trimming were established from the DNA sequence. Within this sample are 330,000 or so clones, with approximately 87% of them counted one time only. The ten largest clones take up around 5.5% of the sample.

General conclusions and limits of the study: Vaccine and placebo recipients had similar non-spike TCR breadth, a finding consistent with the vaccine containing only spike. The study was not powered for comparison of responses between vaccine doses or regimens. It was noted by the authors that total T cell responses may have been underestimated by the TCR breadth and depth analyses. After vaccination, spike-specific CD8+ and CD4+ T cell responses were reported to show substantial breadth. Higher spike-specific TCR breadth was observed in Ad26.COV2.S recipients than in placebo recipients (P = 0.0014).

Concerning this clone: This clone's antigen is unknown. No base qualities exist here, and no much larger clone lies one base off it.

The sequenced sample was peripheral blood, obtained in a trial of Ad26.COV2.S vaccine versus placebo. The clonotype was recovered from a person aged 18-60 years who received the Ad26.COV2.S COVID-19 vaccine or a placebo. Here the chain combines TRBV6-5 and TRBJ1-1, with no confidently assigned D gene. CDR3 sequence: CASGRSTEAFF. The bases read TGTGCCAGCGGGAGGAGCACTGAAGCTTTCTTT.